This is a list of T cell receptor beta chains from one sample in a study of PD-1 blockade in mismatch repair-deficient tumors. The data were produced by immunoSEQ multiplex PCR, yet TCRdb's version contains in-frame clones alone and is incomplete. The repertoire consists of about 39,000 clones, with over 70% occurring once and the leading ten covering 0.9% to 1.2%. Source: PBMCs, taken 38 to 40 weeks after starting pembrolizumab. The source is an adult with mismatch repair-deficient cancer. Each CDR3 is given with its conserved first and last residue. D genes are given only for firm matches. Only some rows state a clone size, as once, few, many or a class for expanded clones.

j_call: TRBJ1-4; clone_size: .; v_call: TRBV7-2; d_call: .; cdr3_aa: CASSLGRRWTVEKLFF; cdr3_nt: TGTGCCAGCAGCTTAGGTCGCCGGTGGACAGTTGAAAAACTGTTTTTT
j_call: TRBJ1-1; clone_size: once; v_call: TRBV10-3; d_call: .; cdr3_aa: CAIRPHAENTEAFF; cdr3_nt: TGTGCCATCAGACCACATGCCGAGAACACTGAAGCTTTCTTT
j_call: TRBJ2-1; clone_size: .; v_call: TRBV11-2; d_call: TRBD2; cdr3_aa: CASSNAQAGVWNEQFF; cdr3_nt: TGTGCCAGCAGTAACGCCCAAGCGGGAGTTTGGAATGAGCAGTTCTTC
j_call: TRBJ2-7; clone_size: few; v_call: TRBV7-7; d_call: .; cdr3_aa: CASSLGQVGARRTYEQYF; cdr3_nt: TGTGCTAGCAGCTTAGGCCAGGTGGGGGCGCGACGAACCTACGAGCAGTACTTC
j_call: TRBJ1-5; clone_size: once; v_call: TRBV11-2; d_call: TRBD1; cdr3_aa: CASSRDRVGQPQHF; cdr3_nt: TGTGCCAGCAGCCGGGACAGGGTAGGTCAGCCCCAGCATTTT
j_call: TRBJ1-2; clone_size: .; v_call: TRBV2; d_call: .; cdr3_aa: CASSEAPVQYSGYTF; cdr3_nt: TGTGCCAGCAGTGAAGCGCCAGTACAGTATTCGGGCTACACCTTC
j_call: TRBJ2-2; clone_size: .; v_call: TRBV5-1; d_call: TRBD1; cdr3_aa: CASSKGTGNTGELFF; cdr3_nt: TGCGCCAGCAGCAAAGGGACAGGGAACACCGGGGAGCTGTTTTTT
j_call: TRBJ1-2; clone_size: .; v_call: TRBV28; d_call: .; cdr3_aa: CASSSPLGVGYGYTF; cdr3_nt: TGTGCCAGCAGTTCCCCGCTAGGGGTGGGATATGGCTACACCTTC
j_call: TRBJ2-3; clone_size: .; v_call: TRBV6-5; d_call: TRBD2; cdr3_aa: CASSYLAGTDTQYF; cdr3_nt: TGTGCCAGCAGTTACCTAGCGGGCACAGATACGCAGTATTTT
j_call: TRBJ1-1; clone_size: .; v_call: TRBV5-1; d_call: .; cdr3_aa: CASSLAGASQAFF; cdr3_nt: TGCGCCAGCAGCTTGGCAGGGGCGTCCCAAGCTTTCTTT
j_call: TRBJ2-3; clone_size: .; v_call: TRBV9; d_call: TRBD2; cdr3_aa: CASSVGSSGRAGTDTQYF; cdr3_nt: TGTGCCAGCAGCGTAGGAAGTAGCGGGAGGGCCGGCACAGATACGCAGTATTTT
j_call: TRBJ2-7; clone_size: .; v_call: TRBV6-1; d_call: .; cdr3_aa: CASSVKSTGFSYEQYF; cdr3_nt: TGTGCCAGCAGTGTCAAGAGTACAGGTTTCTCCTACGAGCAGTACTTC
j_call: TRBJ2-3; clone_size: .; v_call: TRBV2; d_call: .; cdr3_aa: CASSSSTDTQYF; cdr3_nt: TGTGCCAGCAGTTCGTCCACAGATACGCAGTATTTT
j_call: TRBJ2-5; clone_size: .; v_call: TRBV28; d_call: TRBD1; cdr3_aa: CASSPDRDQETQYF; cdr3_nt: TGTGCCAGCAGCCCCGACAGGGACCAAGAGACCCAGTACTTC
j_call: TRBJ2-3; clone_size: .; v_call: TRBV10-1; d_call: .; cdr3_aa: CASREQGTDTQYF; cdr3_nt: TGCGCCAGCAGAGAACAGGGTACAGATACGCAGTATTTT
j_call: TRBJ2-6; clone_size: .; v_call: TRBV5-1; d_call: .; cdr3_aa: CASSLTGSSGANVLTF; cdr3_nt: TGCGCCAGCAGCTTGACAGGCTCCTCTGGGGCCAACGTCCTGACTTTC
j_call: TRBJ2-7; clone_size: few; v_call: TRBV10-1; d_call: .; cdr3_aa: CASSETGTPPYEQYF; cdr3_nt: TGCGCCAGCAGTGAGACAGGGACACCACCCTACGAGCAGTACTTC
j_call: TRBJ2-5; clone_size: .; v_call: TRBV5-4; d_call: .; cdr3_aa: CASSLGSGGETQYF; cdr3_nt: TGTGCCAGCAGCTTGGGGTCAGGGGGGGAGACCCAGTACTTC
j_call: TRBJ2-7; clone_size: .; v_call: TRBV13; d_call: TRBD2; cdr3_aa: CASSFAGIGTSGTRVSYEQYF; cdr3_nt: TGTGCCAGCAGCTTCGCGGGTATAGGTACTAGCGGGACCCGAGTCTCTTACGAGCAGTACTTC
j_call: TRBJ2-6; clone_size: .; v_call: TRBV19; d_call: .; cdr3_aa: CASSDRHSGANVLTF; cdr3_nt: TGTGCCAGTAGTGACAGACACTCTGGGGCCAACGTCCTGACTTTC
j_call: TRBJ2-2; clone_size: .; v_call: TRBV5-6; d_call: TRBD2; cdr3_aa: CASSFEGRGTGELFF; cdr3_nt: TGTGCCAGCAGCTTCGAGGGGAGGGGAACCGGGGAGCTGTTTTTT
j_call: TRBJ2-1; clone_size: .; v_call: TRBV18; d_call: TRBD2; cdr3_aa: CASSPPGASGNYNEQFF; cdr3_nt: TGTGCCAGCTCACCACCGGGGGCTAGCGGGAACTACAATGAGCAGTTCTTC
j_call: TRBJ1-2; clone_size: .; v_call: TRBV28; d_call: TRBD1; cdr3_aa: CASSSAGTVYGYTF; cdr3_nt: TGTGCCAGCAGTTCAGCCGGGACAGTCTATGGCTACACCTTC
j_call: TRBJ2-1; clone_size: .; v_call: TRBV19; d_call: TRBD2; cdr3_aa: CASSIRAGSYNEQFF; cdr3_nt: TGTGCCAGTAGTATCAGAGCGGGGTCCTACAATGAGCAGTTCTTC
j_call: TRBJ1-4; clone_size: .; v_call: TRBV6-1; d_call: .; cdr3_aa: CASSGTRMKGIATNEKLFF; cdr3_nt: TGTGCCAGCAGTGGGACACGGATGAAGGGGATTGCAACTAATGAAAAACTGTTTTTT
j_call: TRBJ1-1; clone_size: .; v_call: TRBV29-1; d_call: .; cdr3_aa: CSVDRMNTEAFF; cdr3_nt: TGCAGCGTTGACCGTATGAACACTGAAGCTTTCTTT
j_call: TRBJ2-2; clone_size: .; v_call: TRBV9; d_call: TRBD2; cdr3_aa: CASSVSLAGGGTGELFF; cdr3_nt: TGTGCCAGCAGCGTATCTCTAGCGGGAGGCGGGACCGGGGAGCTGTTTTTT
j_call: TRBJ2-1; clone_size: .; v_call: TRBV4-2; d_call: .; cdr3_aa: CASTRGTGDSYNEQFF; cdr3_nt: TGTGCCAGCACCCGGGGGACGGGAGACTCCTACAATGAGCAGTTCTTC
j_call: TRBJ1-2; clone_size: .; v_call: TRBV7-8; d_call: .; cdr3_aa: CASSLPPTGKNYGYTF; cdr3_nt: TGTGCCAGCAGCCTTCCCCCGACGGGAAAGAACTATGGCTACACCTTC
j_call: TRBJ2-5; clone_size: .; v_call: TRBV5-1; d_call: .; cdr3_aa: CASSLAGTREETQYF; cdr3_nt: TGCGCCAGCAGCTTGGCGGGGACCCGGGAGGAGACCCAGTACTTC
j_call: TRBJ2-1; clone_size: .; v_call: TRBV9; d_call: .; cdr3_aa: CASSAHHGPNEQFF; cdr3_nt: TGTGCCAGCAGCGCCCACCATGGCCCGAATGAGCAGTTCTTC
j_call: TRBJ2-7; clone_size: few; v_call: TRBV23-1; d_call: TRBD2; cdr3_aa: CASSQRAGGKTLLGQYF; cdr3_nt: TGCGCCAGCAGTCAGAGAGCGGGAGGTAAAACTTTACTTGGGCAGTACTTC
j_call: TRBJ2-1; clone_size: .; v_call: TRBV18; d_call: TRBD2; cdr3_aa: CASSPGGLAGGTLSGEQFF; cdr3_nt: TGTGCCAGCTCACCCGGAGGACTAGCGGGAGGCACTCTCTCGGGTGAGCAGTTCTTC
j_call: TRBJ2-1; clone_size: .; v_call: TRBV7-6; d_call: TRBD2; cdr3_aa: CASSLTGTSGYNEQFF; cdr3_nt: TGTGCCAGCAGCCTAACCGGGACTAGCGGCTACAATGAGCAGTTCTTC
j_call: TRBJ1-5; clone_size: .; v_call: TRBV19; d_call: TRBD1; cdr3_aa: CASSYFTGGNQPQHF; cdr3_nt: TGTGCCAGTAGTTATTTCACAGGGGGAAATCAGCCCCAGCATTTT
j_call: TRBJ2-7; clone_size: .; v_call: TRBV6-1; d_call: .; cdr3_aa: CASSDKQQGLPTREYF; cdr3_nt: TGTGCCAGCAGTGATAAGCAGCAGGGGCTCCCTACGAGGGAGTACTTC
j_call: TRBJ2-7; clone_size: .; v_call: TRBV28; d_call: .; cdr3_aa: CASSLYGEVYEQYF; cdr3_nt: TGTGCCAGCAGTTTATACGGGGAAGTTTACGAGCAGTACTTC
j_call: TRBJ2-5; clone_size: .; v_call: TRBV11-2; d_call: TRBD2; cdr3_aa: CASSHFRTSGPQETQYF; cdr3_nt: TGTGCCAGCAGCCATTTCAGGACTAGCGGGCCCCAAGAGACCCAGTACTTC
j_call: TRBJ2-1; clone_size: .; v_call: TRBV5-1; d_call: TRBD1; cdr3_aa: CASSQGTGIYNEQFF; cdr3_nt: TGCGCCAGCAGCCAAGGGACAGGGATTTACAATGAGCAGTTCTTC
j_call: TRBJ1-5; clone_size: once; v_call: TRBV2; d_call: TRBD1; cdr3_aa: CASRATGDQPQHF; cdr3_nt: TGTGCCAGCAGGGCGACAGGGGATCAGCCCCAGCATTTT
j_call: TRBJ2-7; clone_size: .; v_call: TRBV28; d_call: TRBD1; cdr3_aa: CASSPKDRFYGQYF; cdr3_nt: TGTGCCAGCAGTCCCAAGGACAGGTTTTACGGGCAGTACTTC
j_call: TRBJ2-5; clone_size: once; v_call: TRBV6-4; d_call: .; cdr3_aa: CASSVRPGETQYF; cdr3_nt: TGTGCCAGCAGTGTCAGACCGGGGGAGACCCAGTACTTC
j_call: TRBJ2-1; clone_size: .; v_call: TRBV5-6; d_call: TRBD2; cdr3_aa: CASSWGTSGSGGEQFF; cdr3_nt: TGTGCCAGCAGCTGGGGGACTAGCGGGAGTGGCGGTGAGCAGTTCTTC
j_call: TRBJ2-7; clone_size: few; v_call: TRBV13; d_call: TRBD2; cdr3_aa: CASSVLAAYEQYF; cdr3_nt: TGTGCCAGCAGCGTGCTAGCGGCCTACGAGCAGTACTTC
j_call: TRBJ1-1; clone_size: .; v_call: TRBV28; d_call: TRBD1; cdr3_aa: CASRGGQALNTEAFF; cdr3_nt: TGTGCCAGCAGGGGGGGACAGGCCCTCAACACTGAAGCTTTCTTT
j_call: TRBJ2-7; clone_size: few; v_call: TRBV11-2; d_call: .; cdr3_aa: CASSPLRSSASSEQYF; cdr3_nt: TGTGCCAGCAGCCCACTGCGGAGTAGTGCTAGTTCCGAGCAGTACTTC
j_call: TRBJ1-6; clone_size: .; v_call: TRBV6-5; d_call: TRBD1; cdr3_aa: CASSWGTDSPLHF; cdr3_nt: TGTGCCAGCAGTTGGGGGACAGATTCACCCCTCCACTTT
j_call: TRBJ2-7; clone_size: .; v_call: TRBV5-1; d_call: TRBD1; cdr3_aa: CASSPGQGSYEQYF; cdr3_nt: TGCGCCAGCAGCCCCGGACAGGGAAGCTACGAGCAGTACTTC
j_call: TRBJ1-5; clone_size: .; v_call: TRBV28; d_call: .; cdr3_aa: CASSPPLQPQHF; cdr3_nt: TGTGCCAGCAGTCCCCCCCTTCAGCCCCAGCATTTT
j_call: TRBJ2-2; clone_size: .; v_call: TRBV5-1; d_call: TRBD2; cdr3_aa: CASSNSGANTGELFF; cdr3_nt: TGCGCCAGCAGCAATAGCGGGGCGAACACCGGGGAGCTGTTTTTT
j_call: TRBJ2-3; clone_size: .; v_call: TRBV7-2; d_call: TRBD2; cdr3_aa: CASTFGGGEWADTQYF; cdr3_nt: TGTGCCAGCACTTTTGGTGGGGGGGAGTGGGCAGATACGCAGTATTTT